These 9 T cell receptor beta chains originate from one sample sequenced in a study of shared clonotypes between healthy human individuals. Repertoires were generated with immunoSEQ multiplex PCR, while TCRdb's copy carries only in-frame clones and drops some. In the table there are roughly 2.4 million clones, approximately 95% of which are singletons. Sequences were obtained from naive CD4+ T cells sorted from blood. The subset here: CD45RA+ positively selected. These receptors came from a man aged 18-30 years in good health.

This clone appeared once. The same CDR3 is also encoded by other DNA sequences in this sample. The V gene is TRBV5-1, the J gene TRBJ1-4, with D maybe TRBD1 (5 bases). V was cut by 4 bases and J by 5 bases, with 12 bases left in between. The CDR3 runs 14 residues. Germline loops: CDR1 SGHRS, CDR2 YFSETQ. CDR3 protein: CASSPGGPNEKLFF. The DNA of the CDR3 is TGCGCCAGCAGCCCCGGGGGACCAAATGAAAAACTGTTTTTT.

The chain uses TRBV5-1 and TRBJ1-1, with 8 nucleotides matching TRBD1. Germline-derived CDR1 and CDR2 are SGHRS and YFSETQ. The junction had 8 bases not matched to a gene; V was cut back by 3 bases and J by 4 bases. The CDR3 runs to 15 residues. The DNA of the CDR3 is TGCGCCAGCAGCTCATCGTCTACAGGGGGCACTGAAGCTTTCTTT. It yields the protein CASSSSSTGGTEAFF.

V usage is TRBV5-1 and J usage is TRBJ2-7; D unclear. V lost 2 bases and J 1 base, leaving 16 bases between the germline ends. Germline CDR1 and CDR2: SGHRS and YFSETQ. This CDR3 spans 16 amino acids. CDR3 sequence reads: CASSFYGKSSSYEQYF. DNA for the CDR3: TGCGCCAGCAGCTTTTACGGCAAATCATCATCCTACGAGCAGTACTTC.

The V call is TRBV10-1, the J call TRBJ2-7; TRBD2 aligns across 8 bases. The V and J ends lost 0 bases and 0 bases, in that order; junction bases with no gene match: 7. The CDR3 runs to 17 residues. CDR1 WNHNN and CDR2 SYGVQD come from the germline V gene (reference sequence). CDR3 in amino acids: CASSESIGAGGSYEQYF. The CDR3 region has the DNA TGCGCCAGCAGTGAGTCTATTGGGGCGGGGGGCTCCTACGAGCAGTACTTC.

This sequence joins TRBV18 and TRBJ2-7; 12 bases line up with TRBD1. The junction had 9 bases not matched to a gene; V was cut back by 6 bases and J by 3 bases. The CDR3 contains 16 residues. Germline V gene lookup returns CDR1 KGHSH and CDR2 LQKENI. The chain's CDR3 is CASSPGQGATGYEQYF. CDR3 nucleotides: TGTGCCAGCTCCCCGGGACAGGGGGCGACCGGCTACGAGCAGTACTTC. The variable domain in full, with the rest retrieved from reference TRBV18 and TRBJ2-7, is NAGVMQNPRHLVRRRGQEARLRCSPMKGHSHVYWYRQLPEEGLKFMVYLQKENIIDESGMPKERFSAEFPKEGPSILRIQQVVRGDSAAYFCASSPGQGATGYEQYFGPGTRLTVT.

The DNA of the CDR3 is TGTGCCAGTAGTCCGGTGGAGGGAAATCAGCCCCAGCATTTT. Translation gives CASSPVEGNQPQHF. The chain couples TRBV19 to TRBJ1-5, with unresolved D. The CDR3 is made up of 14 amino acids. Trimming removed 5 bases at V and 4 bases at J, with 12 bases between. Germline V lookup: CDR1 LNHDA, CDR2 SQIVND (reference sequence). The variable domain in full, with the rest retrieved from reference TRBV19 and TRBJ1-5, is DGGITQSPKYLFRKEGQNVTLSCEQNLNHDAMYWYRQDPGQGLRLIYYSQIVNDFQKGDIAEGYSVSREKKESFPLTVTSAQKNPTAFYLCASSPVEGNQPQHFGDGTRLSIL.

The chain employs TRBV2 and TRBJ2-1; D perhaps matches TRBD1 (6 bases). The germline V and J ends were trimmed by 4 bases and 10 bases, with 14 bases remaining between them. This CDR3 region has 13 residues. Germline V gives CDR1 SNHLY, CDR2 FYNNEI. The CDR3 here is CASSGQGLGEQFF. The DNA for the CDR3 is TGTGCCAGCAGTGGTCAGGGGCTGGGGGAGCAGTTCTTC.

The chain employs TRBV6-5 and TRBJ1-5, with 7 bases fitting TRBD1. J gave up 6 bases and V 6 bases, and 5 bases lay outside the gene matches. Germline V gene lookup returns CDR1 MNHEY and CDR2 SVGAGI. The CDR3 consists of 13 residues. The CDR3 is CASSRDSFQPQHF. CDR3 nucleotides: TGTGCCAGCAGCCGGGACAGTTTTCAGCCCCAGCATTTT.

The chain is built from TRBV14 and TRBJ1-4; D is possibly TRBD1 (5 bases). Germline loops: CDR1 SGHDN, CDR2 FVKESK. The length of the CDR3 is 12 residues. The V gene lost 0 bases and the J gene lost 11 bases, with 7 bases spanning the gap. The CDR3 DNA reads TGTGCCAGCAGCCAAGAGGGGCGGAAACTGTTTTTT. Translated: CASSQEGRKLFF.